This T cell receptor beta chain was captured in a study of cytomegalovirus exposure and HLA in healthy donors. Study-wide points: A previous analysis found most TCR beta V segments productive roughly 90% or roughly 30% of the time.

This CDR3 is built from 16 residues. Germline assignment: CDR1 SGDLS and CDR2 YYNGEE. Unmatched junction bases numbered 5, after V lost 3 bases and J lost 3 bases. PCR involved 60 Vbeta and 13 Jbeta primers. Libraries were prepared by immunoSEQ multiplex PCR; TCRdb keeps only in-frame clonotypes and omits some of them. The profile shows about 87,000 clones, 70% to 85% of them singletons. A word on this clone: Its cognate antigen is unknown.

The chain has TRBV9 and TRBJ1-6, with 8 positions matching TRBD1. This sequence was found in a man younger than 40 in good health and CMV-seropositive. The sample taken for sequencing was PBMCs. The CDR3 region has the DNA TGTGCCAGCAGCGCCGGGACAGGAGTCTATAATTCACCCCTCCACTTT. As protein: CASSAGTGVYNSPLHF.